A selection of T cell receptor beta chains follows, all from one sample in a study of blood T cell repertoires in COVID-19. TCRdb keeps only in-frame clones here, not all; method: immunoSEQ multiplex PCR. The sample contains 35,000 to 45,000 clones, 89% of which appear only once. Sequencing was performed on peripheral blood. The receptors derive from a human donor in a cohort sampled during active COVID-19. The CDR3 runs from the conserved cysteine through the conserved F or W. D genes are given only for firm matches. The size entry is marked missing in some rows and otherwise reads once, few, many or a size class.

len,v_gene,j_gene,d_gene,abundance,CDR3nt,CDR3aa
14,TRBV5-6,TRBJ1-3,TRBD1,NA,TGTGCCAGCAGCTTGACAGGGGGTGGAAACACCATATATTTT,CASSLTGGGNTIYF
15,TRBV7-2,TRBJ1-5,NA,NA,TGTGCCAGCAGCTTAGGACGAGGGTACAATCAGCCCCAGCATTTT,CASSLGRGYNQPQHF
13,TRBV29-1,TRBJ2-7,NA,NA,TGCAGCGTTGTTTCAGAAAAGTACTACGAGCAGTACTTC,CSVVSEKYYEQYF
14,TRBV19,TRBJ1-2,TRBD1,NA,TGTGCCATCCAACAGGGGGTACTGAACTATGGCTACACCTTC,CAIQQGVLNYGYTF
16,TRBV10-3,TRBJ1-2,TRBD1,NA,TGTGCCATCAGCCCCCGGGACAGGGGGCTAAACTATGGCTACACCTTC,CAISPRDRGLNYGYTF
13,TRBV6-5,TRBJ1-2,NA,NA,TGTGCCAGTCGGACAGCCTCTAACTATGGCTACACCTTC,CASRTASNYGYTF
17,TRBV23-1,TRBJ1-3,NA,NA,TGCGCCAGCAGTCAATCGGAACAGGTGGACTCTGGAAACACCATATATTTT,CASSQSEQVDSGNTIYF
17,TRBV10-2,TRBJ2-7,TRBD2,NA,TGCGCCAGCAGTGACTTGAGACTAGCGGGGAGAACCTACGAGCAGTACTTC,CASSDLRLAGRTYEQYF
16,TRBV27,TRBJ2-7,TRBD1,NA,TGTGCCAGCAGTTTTTCAGCAGGGGGCCTGACCTACGAGCAGTACTTC,CASSFSAGGLTYEQYF
13,TRBV24-1,TRBJ2-7,TRBD1,NA,TGTGCCACCAGTGAGAGACAGGGGGGCGAGCAGTACTTC,CATSERQGGEQYF
16,TRBV19,TRBJ1-1,TRBD1,NA,TGTGCCAGTAGTTCCGACCGGACAGGGGGAAACACTGAAGCTTTCTTT,CASSSDRTGGNTEAFF
17,TRBV4-1,TRBJ2-7,TRBD2,NA,TGCGCCAGCAGCCAAGAAAGCCTAAGCGGGGGAAACTACGAGCAGTACTTC,CASSQESLSGGNYEQYF
16,TRBV4-1,TRBJ1-1,TRBD1,NA,TGCGCCAGCAGCCAAGGGTGGGGACAGACCGGACATAGAAATTTCTTT,CASSQGWGQTGHRNFF
13,TRBV2,TRBJ1-1,TRBD1,NA,TGTGCCAGCAGTGACAGGGGGAAGTCGACAGCTTTCTTT,CASSDRGKSTAFF
16,TRBV18,TRBJ1-1,TRBD1,NA,TGTGCCAGCTCACCGGGGACAGGGTTTATGAACACTGAAGCTTTCTTT,CASSPGTGFMNTEAFF
16,TRBV6-2/TRBV6-3,TRBJ1-1,TRBD1,NA,TGTGCCAGCAGCCCGAGGGGGCGTGGGGGGAACACTGAAGCTTTCTTT,CASSPRGRGGNTEAFF
14,TRBV3-1/TRBV3-2,TRBJ2-7,NA,NA,TGTGCCAGCAGTTCCCGAGGATGGGCCTACGAGCAGTACTTC,CASSSRGWAYEQYF
18,TRBV27,TRBJ2-2,NA,NA,TGTGCCAGCAGTTCAATACTCTCAGGGGCCCTAAACACCGGGGAGCTGTTTTTT,CASSSILSGALNTGELFF
14,TRBV13,TRBJ1-5,TRBD1,NA,TGTGCCAGCAGCCCGGGACAGGGCAATCAGCCCCAGCATTTT,CASSPGQGNQPQHF
16,TRBV2,TRBJ1-1,NA,NA,TGTGCCAGCACCGGACGGGGTGTGGTCATGAACACTGAAGCTTTCTTT,CASTGRGVVMNTEAFF
13,TRBV6-5,TRBJ1-5,NA,NA,TGTGCCAGCAGTTCCCACAGGGATCAGCCCCAGCATTTT,CASSSHRDQPQHF
14,TRBV7-2,TRBJ2-2,NA,few,TGTGCCAGCAGTAACCAGGTAGTCACCGGGGAGCTGTTTTTT,CASSNQVVTGELFF
17,TRBV10-1,TRBJ1-5,TRBD1,NA,TGCGCCAGCAGTGAGTCTCCGGGGGACAGGCTTTCTAGGGCCCAGCATTTT,CASSESPGDRLSRAQHF
15,TRBV10-2,TRBJ1-1,TRBD1,NA,TGCGCCAGCAGTGAGTCGGGACAGTTGAACACTGAAGCTTTCTTT,CASSESGQLNTEAFF
13,TRBV12-3/TRBV12-4,TRBJ1-1,NA,NA,TGTGCCAGCACCACTGACATGGGCACTGAAGCTTTCTTT,CASTTDMGTEAFF
10,TRBV20-1,TRBJ1-2,NA,NA,TGCAGTGCTAGACCGTATGGCTACACCTTC,CSARPYGYTF
14,TRBV7-8,TRBJ2-7,NA,few,TGTGCCAGCAGCCTATCTCTTCCAGGCTACGAGCAGTACTTC,CASSLSLPGYEQYF
14,TRBV6-2/TRBV6-3,TRBJ2-7,TRBD1,NA,TGTGCCAGCAGTTACGAGGGGGCGGGCTACGAGCAGTACTTC,CASSYEGAGYEQYF